These 16 T cell receptor beta chains were all obtained from the same sample, sequenced in a study of technical replicates of blood from four donors. This table comes from immunoSEQ multiplex PCR, and its TCRdb copy is limited to in-frame clones, with some not included. The data contain under 85,000 clones, 90% to 95% of them singletons. Input material: T cells isolated from PBMCs. These receptors all stem from a human donor in good health.

The chain employs TRBV7-6 and TRBJ1-2; D might be TRBD1 (6 bases). The V end lost 1 base, the J end lost 0 bases, and 12 bases lay between the germline ends. The CDR3 runs 16 residues. Germline-derived CDR1 and CDR2 are SGHVS and FNYEAQ. The DNA of the CDR3 is TGTGCCAGCAGCTTAGGCGAGGGGGAAGCTAACTATGGCTACACCTTC. Amino acids: CASSLGEGEANYGYTF.

This clone is a singleton in its sample. This rearrangement joins TRBV29-1 to TRBJ2-6, with D perhaps matching TRBD1 (6 bases). The CDR3 has 14 residues. CDR1 is SQVTM, CDR2 ANQGSEA, per germline. Trimming took 8 bases from V and 2 from J, leaving 13 bases between them. CDR3 nucleotides: TGCAGCTTTCAGGGGATCGCTGGGGCCAACGTCCTGACTTTC. Its protein is CSFQGIAGANVLTF.

The chain is built from TRBV4-3 and TRBJ1-2; TRBD1 agrees at 7 bases. Germline lookup yields CDR1 LGHNA and CDR2 YSLEER. The CDR3 totals 15 residues. V shed 5 bases, J shed 6 bases, and the junction held 12 bases outside the gene matches. The CDR3 spells CASSYNRGGRDGYTF. CDR3 in DNA: TGCGCCAGCAGCTACAACCGAGGGGGCCGGGATGGCTACACCTTC.

The rearrangement joins TRBV5-4 to TRBJ1-1; 10 bases are shared with TRBD1. The ends lost 0 bases at V and 1 base at J; junction bases unmatched: 3. This CDR3 has 16 amino acids. Germline V gene data show CDR1 as SGHNT and CDR2 as YYREEE (reference sequence). The chain's CDR3 is CASSLGDRGRNTEAFF. The CDR3 DNA follows: TGTGCCAGCAGCTTGGGTGACAGGGGGCGGAACACTGAAGCTTTCTTT.

The V and J genes are TRBV4-1 and TRBJ1-2; D is unclear. This CDR3 has 14 amino acids. Germline V gene lookup returns CDR1 MGHRA and CDR2 YSYEKL. The V and J ends lost 2 bases and 6 bases respectively, with 13 bases between them. CDR3 sequence reads: CASSQIHAGHGYTF. The DNA for the CDR3 is TGCGCCAGCAGCCAAATCCACGCAGGCCATGGCTACACCTTC.

The rearrangement joins TRBV9 to TRBJ2-6, with D perhaps matching TRBD1 (5 bases). The CDR3 covers 19 residues. Trimming took off 0 bases at V and 2 bases at J, with 18 bases between the two ends. The germline V gene encodes CDR1 SGDLS and CDR2 YYNGEE. This CDR3 is CASSVDPRQGIPGANVLTF. CDR3 nucleotide sequence: TGTGCCAGCAGCGTAGATCCCCGGCAGGGAATCCCTGGGGCCAACGTCCTGACTTTC.

V and J are TRBV5-4 and TRBJ2-1, with D possibly TRBD2 on 6 matching bases. Germline V gene lookup returns CDR1 SGHNT and CDR2 YYREEE (reference sequence). V lost 4 bases, J lost 8 bases, and 22 bases lay in between. The CDR3 spans 16 residues. In DNA, the CDR3 is TGTGCCAGCAGCCCCGACCCCGCGGGGCCCATCGATGAGCAGTTCTTC. Its translation is CASSPDPAGPIDEQFF.

This clone was observed a few times. J is TRBJ1-1 and V is TRBV5-6; no reliable D call. The ends were cut back, 4 bases at V and 4 bases at J, with 11 bases in the middle. Germline V gene lookup returns CDR1 SGHDT and CDR2 YYEEEE. The CDR3 length is 13 residues. This CDR3 reads CASSPVGGTEAFF. The CDR3 DNA reads as TGTGCCAGCAGCCCTGTCGGAGGCACTGAAGCTTTCTTT. Together with reference TRBV5-6 and TRBJ1-1, the CDR3 gives the full variable domain: DAGVTQSPTHLIKTRGQQVTLRCSPKSGHDTVSWYQQALGQGPQFIFQYYEEEERQRGNFPDRFSGHQFPNYSSELNVNALLLGDSALYLCASSPVGGTEAFFGQGTRLTVV.

The chain employs TRBV5-1 and TRBJ2-3; the D is unclear. The CDR3 is 14 amino acids. Trimming removed 1 base from V and 4 bases from J, with 10 bases in between. The germline gives CDR1 SGHRS, CDR2 YFSETQ. CDR3 protein: CASSLKHPPDTQYF. The CDR3 nucleotides are TGCGCCAGCAGCTTGAAACACCCTCCAGATACGCAGTATTTT.

This clone was detected only once. The V and J genes are TRBV7-8 and TRBJ2-2; D is possibly TRBD1 (5 bases). Between the trimmed V and J ends, which lost 7 bases and 7 bases, there was a span of 16 bases. The CDR3 runs 14 residues. Germline V CDR1 and CDR2: SGHVS, FQNEAQ. The DNA of the CDR3 is TGTGCCAGCACCCTAGGGGTAGGGCACGGGGAGCTGTTTTTT. This sequence encodes CASTLGVGHGELFF.

J is TRBJ2-1 and V is TRBV7-8; 10 bases align to TRBD1. V gave up 5 bases and J gave up 8 bases; unmatched junction bases: 9. This CDR3 is built from 15 residues. The V gene's germline CDR1 is SGHVS and CDR2 FQNEAQ. CDR3 coding DNA: TGTGCCAGCAGCCCCGGGACAGGGGTAGGGGATGAGCAGTTCTTC. Translated, it gives CASSPGTGVGDEQFF.

The chain carries TRBV5-6 and TRBJ2-3; TRBD1 matches at 7 bases. Germline CDR1 and CDR2: SGHDT and YYEEEE. Trimming removed 5 bases from V and 2 bases from J; junction bases left unmatched: 14. This CDR3 spans 17 amino acids. The CDR3 here is CASSSPGQLYLTDTQYF. The CDR3 nucleotides read TGTGCCAGCAGTTCCCCGGGACAGCTCTATCTCACAGATACGCAGTATTTT.

The rearrangement links TRBV27 to TRBJ2-7, with D perhaps matching TRBD2 (7 bases). Between the trimmed V and J ends, which lost 6 bases and 3 bases, there was a span of 15 bases. Germline lookup yields CDR1 MNHEY and CDR2 SMNVEV (reference sequence). The CDR3 extends over 14 amino acids. The CDR3 loop reads CASRISGTLYEQYF. In DNA, the CDR3 is TGTGCCAGCAGAATAAGCGGGACACTCTACGAGCAGTACTTC.

V gene TRBV11-2 combines with J gene TRBJ2-7, with 10 bases lining up with TRBD2. The junction had 2 bases not matched to a gene; V was cut back by 1 base and J by 2 bases. Per germline, CDR1 SGHAT and CDR2 FQNNGV. CDR3 length equals 15 residues. CDR3: CASSLASGSPYEQYF. Written as DNA, the CDR3 is TGTGCCAGCAGCTTAGCTAGCGGGAGTCCCTACGAGCAGTACTTC.

The J gene is TRBJ1-2, the V gene TRBV2; 9 bases map to TRBD1. V dropped 2 bases and J dropped 7; count of bases not matched to a gene: 2. Germline CDR1 reads SNHLY; CDR2 reads FYNNEI. The CDR3 has 13 amino acids. CDR3 DNA: TGTGCCAGCAGTGAAACAGGGGGCAGTGGCTACACCTTC. Its translation: CASSETGGSGYTF.

The V gene is TRBV28, the J gene TRBJ2-2; 7 bases are shared with TRBD1. V lost 6 bases to trimming and J lost 4 bases; unmatched junction nucleotides: 14. CDR3 length: 17 amino acids. CDR1 MDHEN and CDR2 SYDVKM come from the germline V gene. CDR3 region: CASRGMGQFLTTGELFF. The CDR3 region has the DNA TGTGCCAGCAGGGGTATGGGACAGTTTCTTACCACCGGGGAGCTGTTTTTT.